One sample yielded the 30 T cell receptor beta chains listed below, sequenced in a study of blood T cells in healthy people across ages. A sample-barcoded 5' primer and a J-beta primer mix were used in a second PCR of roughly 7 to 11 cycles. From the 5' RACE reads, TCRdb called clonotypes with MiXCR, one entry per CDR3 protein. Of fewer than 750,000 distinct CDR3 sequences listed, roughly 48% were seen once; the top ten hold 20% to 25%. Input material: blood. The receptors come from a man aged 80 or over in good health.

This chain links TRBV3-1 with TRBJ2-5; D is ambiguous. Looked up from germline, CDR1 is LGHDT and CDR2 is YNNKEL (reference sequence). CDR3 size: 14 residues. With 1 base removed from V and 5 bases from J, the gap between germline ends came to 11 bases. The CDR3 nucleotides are TGTGCCAGCAGCCAAGCTGGGAATAGGGAGACCCAGTACTTC. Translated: CASSQAGNRETQYF.

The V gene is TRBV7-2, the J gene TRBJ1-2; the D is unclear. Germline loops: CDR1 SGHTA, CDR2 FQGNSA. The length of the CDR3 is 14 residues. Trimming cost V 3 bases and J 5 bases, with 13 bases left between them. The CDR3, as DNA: TGTGCCAGCAGCTTTGGCGGATTGAATTATGGCTACACCTTC. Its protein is CASSFGGLNYGYTF.

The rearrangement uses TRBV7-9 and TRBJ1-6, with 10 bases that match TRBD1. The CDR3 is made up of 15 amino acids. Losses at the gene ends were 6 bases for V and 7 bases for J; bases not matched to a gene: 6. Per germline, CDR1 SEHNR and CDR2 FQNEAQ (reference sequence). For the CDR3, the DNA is TGTGCCAGCAGGGACGACAGGGGGCACAATTCACCCCTCCACTTT. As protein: CASRDDRGHNSPLHF. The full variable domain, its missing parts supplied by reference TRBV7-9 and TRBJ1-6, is DTGVSQNPRHKITKRGQNVTFRCDPISEHNRLYWYRQTLGQGPEFLTYFQNEAQLEKSRLLSDRFSAERPKGSFSTLEIQRTEQGDSAMYLCASRDDRGHNSPLHFGNGTRLTVT.

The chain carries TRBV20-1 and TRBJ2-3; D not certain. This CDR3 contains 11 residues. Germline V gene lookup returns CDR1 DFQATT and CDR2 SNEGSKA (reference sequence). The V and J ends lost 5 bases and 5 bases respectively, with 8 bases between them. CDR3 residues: CSAPFQDTQYF. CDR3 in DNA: TGCAGTGCTCCTTTTCAAGATACGCAGTATTTT.

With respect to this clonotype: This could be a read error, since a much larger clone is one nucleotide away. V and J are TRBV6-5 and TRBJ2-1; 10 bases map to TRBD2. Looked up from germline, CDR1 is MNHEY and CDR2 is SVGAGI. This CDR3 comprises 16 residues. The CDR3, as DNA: TGTGCCAACAGTTACCCAATAGCGGGAGGCTACAATGAGCAGTTCTTC. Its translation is CANSYPIAGGYNEQFF.

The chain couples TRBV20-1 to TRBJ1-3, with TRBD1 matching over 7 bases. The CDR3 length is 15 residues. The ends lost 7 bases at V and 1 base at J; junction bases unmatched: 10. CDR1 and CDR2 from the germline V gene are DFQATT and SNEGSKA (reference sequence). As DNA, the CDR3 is TGCAGTGTTCCCAGGGGGTTTGTTTCTGGAAACACCATATATTTT. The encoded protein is CSVPRGFVSGNTIYF.

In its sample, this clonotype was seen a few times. CDR3 amino acids: CASSFREAGNTEAFF. The CDR3 bases are TGTGCCAGCAGCTTCAGAGAGGCGGGGAACACTGAAGCTTTCTTT. This sequence joins TRBV5-6 and TRBJ1-1; no clear D. V lost 2 bases to trimming and J lost 1 base, with 12 bases between them. CDR1 is SGHDT, CDR2 YYEEEE, per germline. The CDR3 is made up of 15 amino acids.

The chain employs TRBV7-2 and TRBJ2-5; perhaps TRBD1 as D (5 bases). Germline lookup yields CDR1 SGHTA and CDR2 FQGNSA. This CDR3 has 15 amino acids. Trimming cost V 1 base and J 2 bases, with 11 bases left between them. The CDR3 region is CASSLGFQGQETQYF. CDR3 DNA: TGTGCCAGCAGCTTAGGTTTCCAGGGACAAGAGACCCAGTACTTC.

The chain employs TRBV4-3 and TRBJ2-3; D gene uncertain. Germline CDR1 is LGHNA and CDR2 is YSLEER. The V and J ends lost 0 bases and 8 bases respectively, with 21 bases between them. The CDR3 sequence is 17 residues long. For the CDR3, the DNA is TGCGCCAGCAGCCAAGATTCCTACGGGCCTGACACTGGTACGCAGTATTTT. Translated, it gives CASSQDSYGPDTGTQYF.

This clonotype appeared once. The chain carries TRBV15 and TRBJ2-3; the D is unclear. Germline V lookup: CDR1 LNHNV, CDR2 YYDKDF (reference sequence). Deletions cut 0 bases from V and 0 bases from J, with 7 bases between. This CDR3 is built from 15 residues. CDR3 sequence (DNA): TGTGCCACCAGCAGAGAAACCGGGAGCACAGATACGCAGTATTTT. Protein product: CATSRETGSTDTQYF.

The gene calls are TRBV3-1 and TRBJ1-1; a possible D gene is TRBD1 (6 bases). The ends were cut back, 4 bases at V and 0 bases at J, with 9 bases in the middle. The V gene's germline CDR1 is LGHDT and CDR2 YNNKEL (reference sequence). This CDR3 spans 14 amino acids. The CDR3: CASSRQDLNTEAFF. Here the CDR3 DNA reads TGTGCCAGCAGCCGACAGGACCTGAACACTGAAGCTTTCTTT.

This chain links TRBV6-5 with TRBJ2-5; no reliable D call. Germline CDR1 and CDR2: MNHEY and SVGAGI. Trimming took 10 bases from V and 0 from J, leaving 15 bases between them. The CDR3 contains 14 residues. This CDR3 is CATTRRWHQETQYF. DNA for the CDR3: TGTGCCACGACACGGCGCTGGCACCAAGAGACCCAGTACTTC.

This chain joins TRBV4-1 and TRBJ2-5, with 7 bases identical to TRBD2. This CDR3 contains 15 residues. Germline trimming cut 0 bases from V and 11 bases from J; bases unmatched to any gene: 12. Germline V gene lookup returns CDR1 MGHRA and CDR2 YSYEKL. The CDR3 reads CASSQEMGGIGEQYF. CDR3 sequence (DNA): TGCGCCAGCAGCCAAGAGATGGGGGGGATCGGTGAGCAGTACTTC.

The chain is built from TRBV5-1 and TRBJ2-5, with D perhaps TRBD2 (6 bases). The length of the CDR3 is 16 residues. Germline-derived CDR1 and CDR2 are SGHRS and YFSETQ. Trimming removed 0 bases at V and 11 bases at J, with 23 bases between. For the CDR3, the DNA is TGCGCCAGCAGCTTGGAGGGGACTTCCCTACGCCGGGAGCAGTACTTC. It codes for CASSLEGTSLRREQYF.

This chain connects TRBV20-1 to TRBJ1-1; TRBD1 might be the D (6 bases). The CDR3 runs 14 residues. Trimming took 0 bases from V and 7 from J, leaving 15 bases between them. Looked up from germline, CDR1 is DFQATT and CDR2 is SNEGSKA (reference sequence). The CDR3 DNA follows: TGCAGTGCTAGAGAACAGGGTCGCTTTATTGAAGCTTTCTTT. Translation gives CSAREQGRFIEAFF.

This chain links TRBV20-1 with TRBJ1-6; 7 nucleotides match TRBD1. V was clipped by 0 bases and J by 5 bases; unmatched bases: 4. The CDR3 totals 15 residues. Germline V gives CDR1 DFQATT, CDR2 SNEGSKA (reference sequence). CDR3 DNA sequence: TGCAGTGCTAGAGATGTAACAGGGGATAATTCACCCCTCCACTTT. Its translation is CSARDVTGDNSPLHF.

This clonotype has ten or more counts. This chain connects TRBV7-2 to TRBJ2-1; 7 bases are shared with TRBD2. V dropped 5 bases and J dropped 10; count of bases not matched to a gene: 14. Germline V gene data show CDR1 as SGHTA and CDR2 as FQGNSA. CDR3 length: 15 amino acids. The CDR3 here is CASSNRWGGIMEQFF. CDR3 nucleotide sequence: TGTGCCAGCAGCAATCGGTGGGGGGGGATTATGGAGCAGTTCTTC. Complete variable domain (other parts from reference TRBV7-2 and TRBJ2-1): GAGVSQSPSNKVTEKGKDVELRCDPISGHTALYWYRQSLGQGLEFLIYFQGNSAPDKSGLPSDRFSAERTGGSVSTLTIQRTQQEDSAVYLCASSNRWGGIMEQFFGPGTRLTVL.

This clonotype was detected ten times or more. The CDR3, as DNA: TGCGCCAGCAGCTTGGGGGGTCCTAGCGGGAAGCAGTTCTTC. It codes for CASSLGGPSGKQFF. This sequence joins TRBV5-1 and TRBJ2-1; 9 nucleotides agree with TRBD2. There are 14 residues in the CDR3. Germline V CDR1 and CDR2: SGHRS, YFSETQ. Losses at the gene ends were 0 bases for V and 11 bases for J; bases not matched to a gene: 6.

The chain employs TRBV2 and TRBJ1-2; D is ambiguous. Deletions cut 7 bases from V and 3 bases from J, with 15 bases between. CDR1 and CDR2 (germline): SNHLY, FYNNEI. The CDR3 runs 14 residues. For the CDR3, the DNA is TGTGCCAGCATAGGAGCCGGCCCGTACTATGGCTACACCTTC. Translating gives CASIGAGPYYGYTF.

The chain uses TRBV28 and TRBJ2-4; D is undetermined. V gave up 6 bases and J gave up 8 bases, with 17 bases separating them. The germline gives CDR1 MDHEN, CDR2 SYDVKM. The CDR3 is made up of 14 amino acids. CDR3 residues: CASSIETPGDIQYF. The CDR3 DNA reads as TGTGCCAGCAGCATAGAGACACCTGGGGACATTCAGTACTTC.

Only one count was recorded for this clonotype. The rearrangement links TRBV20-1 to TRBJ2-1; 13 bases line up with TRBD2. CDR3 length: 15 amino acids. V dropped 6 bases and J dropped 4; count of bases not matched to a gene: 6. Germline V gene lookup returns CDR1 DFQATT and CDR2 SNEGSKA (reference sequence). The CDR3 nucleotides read TGCAGTGCCCACCAGACTAGCGGGGGGTACAATGAGCAGTTCTTC. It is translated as CSAHQTSGGYNEQFF.

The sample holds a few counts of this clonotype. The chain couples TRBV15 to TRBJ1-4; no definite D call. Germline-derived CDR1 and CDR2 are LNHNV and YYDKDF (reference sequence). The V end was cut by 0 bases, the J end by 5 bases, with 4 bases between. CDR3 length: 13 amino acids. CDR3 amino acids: CATSRDHNEKLFF. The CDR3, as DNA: TGTGCCACCAGCAGAGACCACAATGAAAAACTGTTTTTT.

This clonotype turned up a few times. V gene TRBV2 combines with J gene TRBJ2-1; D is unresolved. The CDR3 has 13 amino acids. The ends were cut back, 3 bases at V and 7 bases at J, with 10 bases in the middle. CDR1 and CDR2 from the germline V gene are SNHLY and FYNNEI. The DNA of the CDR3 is TGTGCCAGCAGTGATGTTAAGGCTAATGAGCAGTTCTTC. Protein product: CASSDVKANEQFF.

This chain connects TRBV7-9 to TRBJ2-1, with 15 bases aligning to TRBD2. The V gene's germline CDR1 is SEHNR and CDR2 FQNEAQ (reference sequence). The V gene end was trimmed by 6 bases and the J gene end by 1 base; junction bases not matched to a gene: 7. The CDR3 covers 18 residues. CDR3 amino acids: CASSKPGLAGGSYNEQFF. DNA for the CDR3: TGTGCCAGCAGTAAACCGGGACTAGCGGGAGGATCCTACAATGAGCAGTTCTTC.

This CDR3 is CASSDATGLQFF. CDR3 bases: TGTGCCAGCAGTGATGCGACCGGCCTTCAGTTCTTC. The chain employs TRBV25-1 and TRBJ2-1; D gene unclear. CDR3 length: 12 residues. Germline V lookup: CDR1 MGHDK, CDR2 SYGVNS. V was trimmed by 3 bases and J by 13 bases, leaving 13 bases between them.

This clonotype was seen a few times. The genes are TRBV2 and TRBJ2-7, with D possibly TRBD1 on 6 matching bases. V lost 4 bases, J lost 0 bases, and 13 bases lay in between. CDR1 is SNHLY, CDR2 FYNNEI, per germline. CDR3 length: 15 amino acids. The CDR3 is CASSAQGQSSYEQYF. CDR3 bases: TGTGCCAGCAGTGCCCAGGGGCAGAGCTCCTACGAGCAGTACTTC.

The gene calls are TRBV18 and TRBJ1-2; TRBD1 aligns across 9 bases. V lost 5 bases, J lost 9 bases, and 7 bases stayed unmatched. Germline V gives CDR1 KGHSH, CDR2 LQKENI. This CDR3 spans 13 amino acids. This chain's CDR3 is CASSSTGQGRYTF. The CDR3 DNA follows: TGTGCCAGCTCATCCACGGGACAGGGACGCTACACCTTC.

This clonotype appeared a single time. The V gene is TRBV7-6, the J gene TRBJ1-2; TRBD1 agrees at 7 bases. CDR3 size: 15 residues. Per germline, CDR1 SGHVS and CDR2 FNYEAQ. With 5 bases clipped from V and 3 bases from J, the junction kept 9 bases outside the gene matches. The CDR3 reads CASSPGDSNYYGYTF. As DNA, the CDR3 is TGTGCCAGCAGCCCAGGGGACAGCAACTACTATGGCTACACCTTC.

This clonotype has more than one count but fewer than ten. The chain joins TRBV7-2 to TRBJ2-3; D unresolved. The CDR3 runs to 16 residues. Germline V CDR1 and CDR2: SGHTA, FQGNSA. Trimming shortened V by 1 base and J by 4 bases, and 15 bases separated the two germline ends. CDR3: CASSLEMFSGADTQYF. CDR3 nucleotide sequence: TGTGCCAGCAGCTTAGAGATGTTCTCTGGGGCAGATACGCAGTATTTT.

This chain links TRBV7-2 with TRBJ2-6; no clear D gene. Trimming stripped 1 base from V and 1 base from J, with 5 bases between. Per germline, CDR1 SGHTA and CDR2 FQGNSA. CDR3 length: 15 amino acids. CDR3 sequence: CASSLERSGANVLTF. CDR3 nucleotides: TGTGCCAGCAGCTTAGAAAGGTCTGGGGCCAACGTCCTGACTTTC.